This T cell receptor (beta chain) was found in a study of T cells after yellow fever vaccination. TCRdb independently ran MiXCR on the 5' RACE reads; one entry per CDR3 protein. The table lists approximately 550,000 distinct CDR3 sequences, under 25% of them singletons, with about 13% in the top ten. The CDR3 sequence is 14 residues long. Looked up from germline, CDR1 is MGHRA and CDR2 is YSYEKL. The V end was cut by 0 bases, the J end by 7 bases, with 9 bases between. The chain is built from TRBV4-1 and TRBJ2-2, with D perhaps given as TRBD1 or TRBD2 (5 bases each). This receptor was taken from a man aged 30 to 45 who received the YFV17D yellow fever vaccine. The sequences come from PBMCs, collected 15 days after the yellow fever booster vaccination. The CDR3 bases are TGCGCCAGCAGCCAAGAGGGGGTCGGCGGGGAGCTGTTTTTT. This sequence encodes CASSQEGVGGELFF.